These 16 T cell receptor beta chains originate from one sample sequenced in a study of blood T cell repertoires in COVID-19. Data came from immunoSEQ multiplex PCR; TCRdb stores just in-frame clones and leaves some out. The sample has 250,000 to 300,000 clones, roughly 93% seen once. The sequencing input was PBMCs or T cells enriched from blood (not recorded which). These TCRs come from a woman aged 35 to 49 with acute COVID-19.

This rearrangement joins TRBV5-1 to TRBJ2-5; 12 bases are a match to TRBD2. Trimming cost V 4 bases and J 2 bases; bases outside gene matches: 12. CDR1 is SGHRS, CDR2 YFSETQ, per germline. The CDR3 length is 18 residues. This CDR3 reads CASSTYKGLAGAQETQYF. In DNA form, the CDR3 reads TGCGCCAGCAGCACATATAAGGGACTAGCGGGTGCTCAAGAGACCCAGTACTTC.

The J gene is TRBJ1-1, the V gene TRBV5-4; TRBD1 is a possible D gene (6 bases). Between the trimmed V and J ends, which lost 6 bases and 5 bases, there was a span of 14 bases. The CDR3 extends over 13 amino acids. CDR1 SGHNT and CDR2 YYREEE come from the germline V gene (reference sequence). The CDR3 region has the DNA TGTGCCAGCAAGGAGGGGGGGAGGACTGAAGCTTTCTTT. It yields the protein CASKEGGRTEAFF.

The chain employs TRBV5-4 and TRBJ1-3, with D maybe TRBD1 (5 bases). Trimming removed 3 bases from V and 0 bases from J, with 13 bases in between. The CDR3 has 16 residues. Germline V gene data show CDR1 as SGHNT and CDR2 as YYREEE (reference sequence). CDR3 coding DNA: TGTGCCAGCAGCTCTTGGTTGGGGGGCTCTGGAAACACCATATATTTT. Translated: CASSSWLGGSGNTIYF.

The V gene is TRBV5-1, the J gene TRBJ2-7; TRBD2 might be the D (6 bases). The CDR3 is made up of 16 amino acids. The V end was cut by 4 bases, the J end by 0 bases, with 17 bases between. The germline V gene has CDR1 SGHRS and CDR2 YFSETQ. This CDR3 is CASSPGTSLGSYEQYF. In nucleotides, the CDR3 is TGCGCCAGCAGCCCCGGGACTTCGCTGGGCTCCTACGAGCAGTACTTC.

V usage is TRBV18 and J usage is TRBJ1-4; D gene uncertain. The length of the CDR3 is 14 residues. Looked up from germline, CDR1 is KGHSH and CDR2 is LQKENI. The V gene lost 5 bases and the J gene lost 0 bases, with 7 bases spanning the gap. This CDR3 is CASSEGATNEKLFF. CDR3 in DNA: TGTGCCAGCTCAGAGGGTGCAACTAATGAAAAACTGTTTTTT.

The chain is built from TRBV27 and TRBJ2-7; D call uncertain. There are 14 residues in the CDR3. The V gene's germline CDR1 is MNHEY and CDR2 SMNVEV (reference sequence). V was clipped by 1 base and J by 2 bases, with 9 bases between them. The DNA for the CDR3 is TGTGCCAGCAGTTTATTGGCTAGGACCTACGAGCAGTACTTC. Translated, it gives CASSLLARTYEQYF.

This chain joins TRBV7-3 and TRBJ1-2; 7 nucleotides align to TRBD1. Germline CDR1 is SGHTA and CDR2 is FQGTGA. This CDR3 comprises 12 residues. The V segment lost 11 bases and the J segment 0 bases; nucleotides outside the gene matches: 3. CDR3 sequence (DNA): TGTGCCTCAGGGGGAGCTAACTATGGCTACACCTTC. Translated, it gives CASGGANYGYTF.

The CDR3 here is CASSSSNTEAFF. CDR3 nucleotide sequence: TGTGCCAGCAGCTCGTCGAACACTGAAGCTTTCTTT. The chain has TRBV11-3 and TRBJ1-1; D is uncertain. The CDR3 is 12 residues long. Per germline, CDR1 SGHNT and CDR2 YENEEA. Trimming removed 4 bases from V and 1 base from J, with 4 bases in between.

J is TRBJ1-1 and V is TRBV12-3 or TRBV12-4; possibly TRBD1 for D (6 bases). CDR3 length: 13 amino acids. V lost 6 bases and J 5 bases, leaving 13 bases between the germline ends. CDR3 loop: CASRDSGGTEAFF. The CDR3 nucleotides read TGTGCCAGCAGGGACAGCGGCGGGACTGAAGCTTTCTTT.

Turning to this clone: The junction and the germline gene differ at one end; a read error may be behind it. This chain uses TRBV29-1 with TRBJ2-3, with 15 bases that match TRBD2. Germline-derived CDR1 and CDR2 are SQVTM and ANQGSEA. The CDR3 is made up of 14 amino acids. CDR3 nucleotide sequence: TGCAGCGTTGAAGTCTGGACTAGCGGGAGGGCCGTGGATTTT. This gives the protein CSVEVWTSGRAVDF.

The sample holds a few counts of this clone. The chain employs TRBV9 and TRBJ2-7, with TRBD2 matching 9 bases. Per germline, CDR1 SGDLS and CDR2 YYNGEE. After removal of 4 bases from V and 4 bases from J, the junction contained 9 bases not matched to a gene. CDR3 length: 15 amino acids. The chain's CDR3 is CASSSRGSGGYEQYF. The DNA of the CDR3 is TGTGCCAGCAGCTCTCGAGGTAGCGGGGGTTACGAGCAGTACTTC. The complete variable domain, with remaining parts taken from reference TRBV9 and TRBJ2-7, reads DSGVTQTPKHLITATGQRVTLRCSPRSGDLSVYWYQQSLDQGLQFLIQYYNGEERAKGNILERFSAQQFPDLHSELNLSSLELGDSALYFCASSSRGSGGYEQYFGPGTRLTVT.

V usage is TRBV6-5 and J usage is TRBJ2-5; TRBD2 agrees at 8 bases. Trimming took 5 bases from V and 5 from J; bases not matched to a gene: 10. The CDR3 loop spans 15 amino acids. The germline CDR1 and CDR2 sequences are MNHEY and SVGAGI. CDR3 residues: CASSHAGLGGETQYF. The CDR3 coding sequence is TGTGCCAGCAGTCACGCGGGACTAGGGGGGGAGACCCAGTACTTC.

Concerning this clone itself: An end of the junction differs from the germline gene, which may be a read error. The CDR3 coding sequence is TGTGCCAGCAGTGAGTCTTTGGGGCCCCTGAGTTTT. This encodes CASSESLGPLSF. The chain links TRBV2 to TRBJ2-3, with a possible D match to TRBD1 (5 bases). The CDR3 has 12 amino acids. Germline V gene sequence: CDR1 SNHLY, CDR2 FYNNEI.

The chain joins TRBV7-9 to TRBJ1-1; 7 bases are shared with TRBD1. V lost 5 bases and J lost 3; bases outside the gene matches: 3. In germline, CDR1 is SEHNR, CDR2 FQNEAQ (reference sequence). The CDR3 length is 13 residues. The DNA for the CDR3 is TGTGCCAGCAGCCGACAGGGCTACACTGAAGCTTTCTTT. It encodes CASSRQGYTEAFF.

The chain is built from TRBV7-9 and TRBJ2-2; D is undetermined. The CDR3 loop spans 16 amino acids. Trimming left V 5 bases short and J 0 bases short, with 13 bases between. Germline assignment: CDR1 SEHNR and CDR2 FQNEAQ (reference sequence). The CDR3: CASSPPELTNTGELFF. In DNA, the CDR3 is TGTGCCAGCAGCCCCCCAGAACTAACGAACACCGGGGAGCTGTTTTTT.

The rearrangement joins TRBV20-1 to TRBJ1-1; D is unclear. This CDR3 has 13 residues. V lost 3 bases and J lost 1, with 9 bases in between. Germline V gene lookup returns CDR1 DFQATT and CDR2 SNEGSKA (reference sequence). CDR3 DNA sequence: TGCAGTGCTAGTCATCCGGGGAACACTGAAGCTTTCTTT. Its translation: CSASHPGNTEAFF.